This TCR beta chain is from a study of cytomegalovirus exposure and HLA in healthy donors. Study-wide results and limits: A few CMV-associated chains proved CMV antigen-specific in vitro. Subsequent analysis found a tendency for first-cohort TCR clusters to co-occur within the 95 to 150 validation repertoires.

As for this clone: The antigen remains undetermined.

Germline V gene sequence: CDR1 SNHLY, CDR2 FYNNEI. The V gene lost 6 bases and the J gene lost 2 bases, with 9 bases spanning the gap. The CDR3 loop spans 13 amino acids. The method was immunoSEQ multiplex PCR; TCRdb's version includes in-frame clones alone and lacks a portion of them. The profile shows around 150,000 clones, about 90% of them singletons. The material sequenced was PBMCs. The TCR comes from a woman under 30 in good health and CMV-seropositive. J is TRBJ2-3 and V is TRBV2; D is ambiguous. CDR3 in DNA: TGTGCCAGCAGCTACGCGTTCACAGATACGCAGTATTTT. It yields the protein CASSYAFTDTQYF.